This T cell receptor beta chain is drawn from a study of shared clonotypes between healthy human individuals. V shed 0 bases and J shed 1 base, with 15 bases lying between them. The germline CDR1 and CDR2 sequences are SGHAT and FQNNGV. This CDR3 region has 17 residues. Sequencing used immunoSEQ multiplex PCR; TCRdb keeps in-frame clones, though not all of them. The repertoire has 2 million to 2.5 million clones, over 85% of them found once; the top ten carry 0.39%. Source material: naive CD4+ T cells from PBMCs. Subset described: CD45RA+ positively selected. This sequence joins TRBV11-2 and TRBJ2-5; possible D gene TRBD2, 6 bases. The sequence was obtained from a man aged 18 to 35 in good health. Some clones in this sample may be carry-over from other donors' samples. The CDR3 is CASSLDLAGPRQETQYF. CDR3 coding DNA: TGTGCCAGCAGCTTAGATCTGGCGGGACCACGCCAAGAGACCCAGTACTTC.